This T cell receptor beta chain emerged from a study of OX40 agonist ivuxolimab in advanced cancers. About this clone itself: Its target is not known.

TCRdb's copy holds only in-frame clones and misses some; the assay was immunoSEQ multiplex PCR. The sample includes about 48,000 clones, about 90% of them seen just once. Samples of blood were obtained at baseline, on cycle 4 day 1, and on cycle 7 day 1. Study results and limitations: A proportion of nonresponders additionally exhibited low normalized T-cell clonal expansion. People who partly responded at 0.1-3.0 mg/kg had some of the least clonal expansion seen.

The TCR sequence derives from an adult with an advanced solid tumor such as melanoma, head and neck, liver or kidney cancer. This material consisted of CD4+ or CD8+ T cells sorted from blood, taken in a trial of the OX40 agonist ivuxolimab.

CDR3 nucleotide sequence: TGTGCCAGTAGTATAGAACCGGTAACTCAAGAGACCCAGTACTTC. Amino acid sequence: CASSIEPVTQETQYF. The chain combines TRBV19 with TRBJ2-5; D is unresolved. CDR3 length: 15 amino acids. V was shortened by 0 bases and J by 2 bases, with 10 bases between the two germline ends. Germline-derived CDR1 and CDR2 are LNHDA and SQIVND (reference sequence).